The 28 T cell receptor beta chains below were found in one sample sequenced in a study of cytomegalovirus exposure and HLA in healthy donors (dated by TCRdb to between 2016 and 2019). The library was obtained by the immunoSEQ multiplex PCR assay. TCRdb holds this immuneACCESS table with in-frame rearrangements only. Some clones are missing; in checked studies, unresolved V genes explain under half, and the rest has no known cause. The sample includes 71,000 or so clones, with over 85% observed a single time. The ten largest clones take up 2.1% of the sample. Material for sequencing was PBMCs. The receptor source for this set is a young woman in good health and CMV-seronegative.

The chain has TRBV2 and TRBJ1-1; D is ambiguous. Germline CDR1 is SNHLY and CDR2 is FYNNEI. V was shortened by 5 bases and J by 0 bases, with 7 bases between the two germline ends. The CDR3 spans 13 residues. The chain's CDR3 is CASSTEMNTEAFF. The CDR3 region has the DNA TGTGCCAGCAGTACGGAGATGAACACTGAAGCTTTCTTT. Looking up the rest from reference TRBV2 and TRBJ1-1 gives the full variable domain: EPEVTQTPSHQVTQMGQEVILRCVPISNHLYFYWYRQILGQKVEFLVSFYNNEISEKSEIFDDQFSVERPDGSNFTLKIRSTKLEDSAMYFCASSTEMNTEAFFGQGTRLTVV.

The chain uses TRBV6-1 and TRBJ2-1; 10 bases agree with TRBD2. The CDR3 extends over 14 amino acids. The junction had 7 bases not matched to a gene; V was cut back by 7 bases and J by 7 bases. Germline-derived CDR1 and CDR2 are MNHNS and SASEGT. CDR3 bases: TGTGCCAGCATGAGGCTAGCGGGGGTTAATGAGCAGTTCTTC. Translation: CASMRLAGVNEQFF.

The rearrangement links TRBV9 to TRBJ2-2, with 11 bases fitting TRBD2. In germline, CDR1 is SGDLS, CDR2 YYNGEE. After removal of 0 bases from V and 4 bases from J, the junction contained 8 bases not matched to a gene. The CDR3 loop spans 18 amino acids. CDR3: CASSVALIAGGPTGELFF. The CDR3 DNA follows: TGTGCCAGCAGCGTAGCCCTGATAGCGGGAGGGCCCACCGGGGAGCTGTTTTTT.

The V and J genes are TRBV13 and TRBJ2-1, with a possible D match to TRBD2 (7 bases). The germline V gene encodes CDR1 PRHDT and CDR2 FYEKMQ (reference sequence). This CDR3 is built from 17 residues. Deletions cut 3 bases from V and 3 bases from J, with 18 bases between. CDR3 loop: CASSFMGGAGRYNEQFF. The DNA of the CDR3 is TGTGCCAGCAGCTTTATGGGGGGGGCAGGGCGCTACAATGAGCAGTTCTTC. Based on the CDR3 plus reference TRBV13 and TRBJ2-1, the full variable domain is AAGVIQSPRHLIKEKRETATLKCYPIPRHDTVYWYQQGPGQDPQFLISFYEKMQSDKGSIPDRFSAQQFSDYHSELNMSSLELGDSALYFCASSFMGGAGRYNEQFFGPGTRLTVL.

The chain couples TRBV7-9 to TRBJ2-4, with TRBD2 identical over 11 bases. The J segment lost 0 bases and the V segment lost 4 bases, leaving 8 bases of the junction unmatched. The CDR3 is 18 residues long. Germline V gene data show CDR1 as SEHNR and CDR2 as FQNEAQ (reference sequence). The CDR3 DNA sequence: TGTGCCAGCAGCTCCGGACTAGCGGGTAACCTAGCCAAAAACATTCAGTACTTC. It yields the protein CASSSGLAGNLAKNIQYF.

The chain couples TRBV5-5 to TRBJ2-5, with 10 bases lining up with TRBD1. Germline assignment: CDR1 SGHKS and CDR2 YYEKEE (reference sequence). Unmatched junction bases numbered 10, after V lost 3 bases and J lost 2 bases. CDR3 length: 17 residues. The CDR3 here is CASSSPDRGLGQETQYF. CDR3 DNA: TGTGCCAGCAGCTCGCCAGACAGGGGGCTAGGGCAAGAGACCCAGTACTTC.

Of note for this clone: The junction shows a germline mismatch at one end, possibly a read error. The chain joins TRBV2 to TRBJ2-1; 8 bases map to TRBD2. The CDR3 length is 14 residues. Looked up from germline, CDR1 is SNHLY and CDR2 is FYNNEI. The CDR3 coding sequence is TGTGCCAGCAGTTTACTAGCGGTCTACGATGAGCAGTTCTTC. Amino acids: CASSLLAVYDEQFF.

This rearrangement joins TRBV6-1 to TRBJ2-7; no clear D. V lost 0 bases, J lost 3 bases, and 15 bases lay in between. This CDR3 is built from 16 residues. Germline assignment: CDR1 MNHNS and CDR2 SASEGT. CDR3 DNA: TGTGCCAGCAGTGAAGCGACGCGGCACTTTATCTACGAGCAGTACTTC. It yields the protein CASSEATRHFIYEQYF.

V and J are TRBV5-8 and TRBJ2-7; D may be TRBD2 (6 bases). The ends were cut back, 4 bases at V and 0 bases at J, with 11 bases in the middle. CDR1 SGHTS and CDR2 YDEGEE come from the germline V gene. The CDR3 covers 14 residues. The CDR3 protein is CASSPGRGSYEQYF. The CDR3 DNA is TGTGCCAGCAGCCCCGGGCGGGGCTCCTACGAGCAGTACTTC.

The chain combines TRBV30 with TRBJ1-5, with 7 bases lining up with TRBD1. This CDR3 has 14 amino acids. The germline gives CDR1 GTSNPN, CDR2 SVGIG (reference sequence). V dropped 2 bases and J dropped 3; count of bases not matched to a gene: 4. The CDR3 reads CAWSRGRTNQPQHF. CDR3 bases: TGTGCCTGGAGTAGGGGGCGCACCAATCAGCCCCAGCATTTT.

In its sample, this clone was seen once. This chain joins TRBV28 and TRBJ2-7, with TRBD2 matching over 14 bases. The germline V gene has CDR1 MDHEN and CDR2 SYDVKM. With 3 bases clipped from V and 1 base from J, the junction kept 14 bases outside the gene matches. The CDR3 has 20 residues. CDR3 in DNA: TGTGCCAGCAGTTTCCATAATGGGGGACTAGCGGGAGTATCATCCTACGAGCAGTACTTC. It is translated as CASSFHNGGLAGVSSYEQYF. The full variable domain, completed using reference TRBV28 and TRBJ2-7, is DVKVTQSSRYLVKRTGEKVFLECVQDMDHENMFWYRQDPGLGLRLIYFSYDVKMKEKGDIPEGYSVSREKKERFSLILESASTNQTSMYLCASSFHNGGLAGVSSYEQYFGPGTRLTVT.

J is TRBJ1-2 and V is TRBV10-2, with D possibly matching TRBD1 (5 bases). Trimming removed 2 bases from V and 3 bases from J, with 16 bases in between. CDR1 is WSHSY and CDR2 is SAAADI in the germline V gene. CDR3 length equals 16 residues. The CDR3 here is CASSEGAGTIHYGYTF. CDR3 DNA: TGCGCCAGCAGTGAGGGGGCAGGCACGATACACTATGGCTACACCTTC.

This rearrangement joins TRBV11-2 to TRBJ2-1; tentatively, D is TRBD2 (5 bases). Trimming cost V 5 bases and J 5 bases, with 13 bases left between them. The CDR3 is made up of 14 amino acids. Germline V lookup: CDR1 SGHAT, CDR2 FQNNGV. CDR3 sequence reads: CASSTAGGDNEQFF. The DNA for the CDR3 is TGTGCCAGCAGCACCGCGGGTGGAGACAATGAGCAGTTCTTC.

This clone turned up a few times. The V call is TRBV6-4, the J call TRBJ1-1; 7 positions agree with TRBD1. The length of the CDR3 is 13 residues. Germline V gives CDR1 MRHNA, CDR2 SNTAGT. Losses at the gene ends were 6 bases for V and 4 bases for J; bases not matched to a gene: 5. In DNA form, the CDR3 reads TGTGCCAGCAGCGCAGGGGGTACCACTGAAGCTTTCTTT. This encodes CASSAGGTTEAFF.

This chain uses TRBV19 with TRBJ2-3; 7 bases map to TRBD2. The CDR3 spans 15 residues. The germline V gene encodes CDR1 LNHDA and CDR2 SQIVND (reference sequence). Trimming at V came to 4 bases and at J to 0 bases, leaving 4 bases not matched to a gene. CDR3 nucleotide sequence: TGTGCCAGTAGTAAGGGGACTACTAGCACAGATACGCAGTATTTT. This translates into CASSKGTTSTDTQYF.

The chain uses TRBV6-5 and TRBJ2-7; 8 nucleotides align to TRBD2. The CDR3 is made up of 16 amino acids. Germline trimming cut 0 bases from V and 7 bases from J; bases unmatched to any gene: 11. The germline gives CDR1 MNHEY, CDR2 SVGAGI. CDR3 protein: CASSYSFRLAGREQYF. The CDR3 nucleotides read TGTGCCAGCAGTTACTCGTTTAGGCTAGCGGGTCGGGAGCAGTACTTC.

The chain combines TRBV11-2 with TRBJ1-2; 7 bases agree with TRBD1. J was trimmed by 5 bases and V by 6 bases; bases with no gene match: 6. The germline V gene has CDR1 SGHAT and CDR2 FQNNGV. The CDR3 sequence is 13 residues long. The CDR3, as DNA: TGTGCCAGCAGTTCCGGGACAGCTTATGGCTACACCTTC. As protein: CASSSGTAYGYTF. Full variable domain (outside the CDR3, taken from reference TRBV11-2 and TRBJ1-2): EAGVAQSPRYKIIEKRQSVAFWCNPISGHATLYWYQQILGQGPKLLIQFQNNGVVDDSQLPKDRFSAERLKGVDSTLKIQPAKLEDSAVYLCASSSGTAYGYTFGSGTRLTVV.

The V gene is TRBV27, the J gene TRBJ2-1; TRBD1 is a possible D gene (6 bases). The CDR3 is 14 amino acids. Trimming left V 5 bases short and J 5 bases short, with 13 bases between. CDR1 and CDR2 from the germline V gene are MNHEY and SMNVEV (reference sequence). CDR3 sequence (DNA): TGTGCCAGCAGTCCCGGGACAACGAACAATGAGCAGTTCTTC. Protein product: CASSPGTTNNEQFF.

The chain recombines TRBV6-1 with TRBJ2-1, with a tentative D call TRBD2 (5 bases). CDR1 is MNHNS, CDR2 SASEGT, per germline. V lost 1 base to trimming and J lost 8 bases, with 15 bases between them. The CDR3 sequence is 15 residues long. CDR3 region: CASSEGIGVHHEQFF. In DNA, the CDR3 is TGTGCCAGCAGTGAAGGAATCGGGGTACACCATGAGCAGTTCTTC.

This rearrangement joins TRBV7-9 to TRBJ2-7; possibly TRBD2 for D (8 bases). Germline V CDR1 and CDR2: SEHNR, FQNEAQ (reference sequence). CDR3 length: 19 amino acids. Trimming left V 4 bases short and J 1 base short, with 26 bases between. This CDR3 is CASSSPRGNRAGDSYEQYF. The CDR3 nucleotides read TGTGCCAGCAGCTCCCCCAGGGGGAATCGAGCGGGGGATTCCTACGAGCAGTACTTC.

J is TRBJ2-1 and V is TRBV5-1, with D unclear. V was pared by 3 bases and J by 8 bases, with 9 bases between. The length of the CDR3 is 12 residues. From germline, CDR1 is SGHRS and CDR2 YFSETQ. DNA for the CDR3: TGCGCCAGCAGCTCGGAGTGGTATGAGCAGTTCTTC. This encodes CASSSEWYEQFF.

The chain links TRBV27 to TRBJ1-1; D call uncertain. CDR1 and CDR2 from the germline V gene are MNHEY and SMNVEV (reference sequence). Trimming pared 5 bases from V and 1 base from J, leaving 17 bases between. The CDR3 totals 16 residues. CDR3 amino acids: CASSPLDSGSNTEAFF. The CDR3, as DNA: TGTGCCAGCAGTCCCCTAGATTCTGGGTCGAACACTGAAGCTTTCTTT.

The gene calls are TRBV6-5 and TRBJ1-5, with no clear D. The germline gives CDR1 MNHEY, CDR2 SVGAGI. V dropped 6 bases and J dropped 3 bases, with 12 bases sitting between them. This CDR3 has 14 amino acids. CDR3 coding DNA: TGTGCCAGCAGGTCGGGAGCATTCAATCAGCCCCAGCATTTT. Encoded protein: CASRSGAFNQPQHF.

The rearrangement uses TRBV5-6 and TRBJ1-6, with D possibly being TRBD1 (5 bases). This CDR3 spans 12 amino acids. Trimming took 1 base from V and 10 from J, leaving 6 bases between them. Germline CDR1 is SGHDT and CDR2 is YYEEEE. The CDR3 loop is CASSLQGSPLHF. CDR3 DNA sequence: TGTGCCAGCAGCTTGCAGGGCTCACCCCTCCACTTT. The variable domain in full, with the rest retrieved from reference TRBV5-6 and TRBJ1-6, is DAGVTQSPTHLIKTRGQQVTLRCSPKSGHDTVSWYQQALGQGPQFIFQYYEEEERQRGNFPDRFSGHQFPNYSSELNVNALLLGDSALYLCASSLQGSPLHFGNGTRLTVT.

The CDR3 sequence is CASSRQGQSNPVNTEAFF. In DNA, the CDR3 is TGTGCCAGCAGTCGCCAGGGGCAGAGTAATCCCGTGAACACTGAAGCTTTCTTT. The rearrangement uses TRBV27 and TRBJ1-1; D possibly corresponds to TRBD1 (6 bases). There are 18 residues in the CDR3. Trimming left V 5 bases short and J 0 bases short, with 22 bases between. Germline CDR1 reads MNHEY; CDR2 reads SMNVEV (reference sequence).

V and J are TRBV2 and TRBJ2-7, with D possibly being TRBD2 (5 bases). The CDR3 totals 13 residues. The germline V gene has CDR1 SNHLY and CDR2 FYNNEI. V shed 4 bases and J shed 1 base, with 8 bases lying between them. The CDR3 region has the DNA TGTGCCAGCAGTGTAGGGAGTTCCTACGAGCAGTACTTC. This sequence encodes CASSVGSSYEQYF.

The V call is TRBV6-1, the J call TRBJ2-2; TRBD2 aligns across 8 bases. The V and J ends lost 7 bases and 3 bases, in that order; junction bases with no gene match: 4. The CDR3 spans 14 residues. Looked up from germline, CDR1 is MNHNS and CDR2 is SASEGT. Written as DNA, the CDR3 is TGTGCCAGCAACCGAGCGGGAGACACCGGGGAGCTGTTTTTT. Translation: CASNRAGDTGELFF.

In DNA form, the CDR3 reads TGTGCCAGCAGTTTTCAGGGAATTGAAGCTTTCTTT. This gives the protein CASSFQGIEAFF. V is TRBV6-5 and J is TRBJ1-1; maybe TRBD1 (5 bases). Germline CDR1 reads MNHEY; CDR2 reads SVGAGI. There are 12 residues in the CDR3. Trimming left V 4 bases short and J 7 bases short, with 10 bases between.